This T cell receptor beta chain originates from a study of chemoradiotherapy in HPV16-positive cancers. General study findings and limits: Better recurrence-free survival went with HPV-responsive T-cell expansion in HPV16-positive patients.

Note on this clone: Its antigen is still unknown.

Some clones are missing from TCRdb's copy, which holds only in-frame ones; the method was immunoSEQ multiplex PCR. The sample gives 13,000 to 15,000 clones, just over 85% of which show up once; approximately 3.4% is in the top ten. The clonotype comes from a human donor with HPV-associated anogenital cancer. This specimen was blood, taken from a patient who underwent chemoradiotherapy.

The CDR3 bases are TGCAGCGTTGTGGACGGCACAGATACGCAGTATTTT. This encodes CSVVDGTDTQYF. The rearrangement joins TRBV29-1 to TRBJ2-3; D uncertain. The CDR3 runs to 12 residues. The germline V gene encodes CDR1 SQVTM and CDR2 ANQGSEA. Trimming removed 4 bases from V and 1 base from J, with 6 bases in between.